This is a list of T cell receptor beta chains from one sample in a study of blood T cell repertoires in COVID-19. Sequenced by immunoSEQ multiplex PCR; TCRdb stores in-frame clones only, minus some. The table includes 150,000 to 200,000 clones, approximately 79% detected once. What was sequenced was peripheral blood. These receptors were taken from a woman aged 55-69 years with COVID-19, enrolled during active disease. CDR3s include the opening cysteine and the closing phenylalanine or tryptophan. The order of the fields is J gene, V gene, CDR3 protein.

>TRBJ1-6|TRBV2
CASIGDSSYNSPLHF
>TRBJ2-5|TRBV5-1
CASSLLGQETQYF
>TRBJ2-2|TRBV21-1
CAGEGLALACTGELFF
>TRBJ2-7|TRBV7-2
CASSLATSGRAYEQYF
>TRBJ1-2|TRBV7-9
CASRPRGSNYGYTF
>TRBJ2-7|TRBV7-2
CASSSRPLAGGGGEQYF
>TRBJ1-1|TRBV13
CAGGKNTEAFF
>TRBJ1-1|TRBV3-1/TRBV3-2
CASSQGTGRTEAFF
>TRBJ2-1|TRBV19
CASTLAGIYNEQFF
>TRBJ1-5|TRBV19
CASSMGQYSNQPQHF
>TRBJ2-3|TRBV27
CASSGQHLGDTQYF
>TRBJ1-1|TRBV2
CASSDRELRMNTEAFF
>TRBJ2-7|TRBV7-3
CASSFGPEGEQYF
>TRBJ1-2|TRBV10-3
CAISESPYREIYGYTF
>TRBJ2-1|TRBV28
CASSLSTGDEQFF
>TRBJ2-5|TRBV5-1
CASRLGQGAVQTQYF
>TRBJ2-3|TRBV24-1
CATGTGGADTQYF
>TRBJ1-1|TRBV7-9
CASSSENTEAFF